This T cell receptor (beta chain) was sequenced for a study of blood T cell repertoires in COVID-19. In the study overall: Acute and convalescent COVID-19 samples came from the United States, Italy and Spain. PBMCs, B-cell-depleted T cells, or T cells were the source of the cDNA or gDNA that made up the material.

V was cut by 6 bases and J by 5 bases, with 13 bases left in between. Germline-derived CDR1 and CDR2 are MDHEN and SYDVKM. The CDR3 extends over 13 amino acids. In the original workflow: Estimated nucleated cell counts came from reference gene primer amplification. The data were produced by immunoSEQ multiplex PCR, yet TCRdb's version contains in-frame clones alone and is incomplete. D and trimming come from the DNA, and the V and J calls and clone size come from that table. The sample consists of approximately 12,000 clones, 65% to 90% of them appearing once. The chain links TRBV28 to TRBJ1-2, with D tentatively TRBD1 (5 bases). The sample consisted of peripheral blood. This receptor was identified in a man in his forties or fifties with active or convalescent COVID-19. The CDR3 protein is CASSLGLRYGYTF. CDR3 in DNA: TGTGCCAGCAGCCTGGGACTGCGGTATGGCTACACCTTC.